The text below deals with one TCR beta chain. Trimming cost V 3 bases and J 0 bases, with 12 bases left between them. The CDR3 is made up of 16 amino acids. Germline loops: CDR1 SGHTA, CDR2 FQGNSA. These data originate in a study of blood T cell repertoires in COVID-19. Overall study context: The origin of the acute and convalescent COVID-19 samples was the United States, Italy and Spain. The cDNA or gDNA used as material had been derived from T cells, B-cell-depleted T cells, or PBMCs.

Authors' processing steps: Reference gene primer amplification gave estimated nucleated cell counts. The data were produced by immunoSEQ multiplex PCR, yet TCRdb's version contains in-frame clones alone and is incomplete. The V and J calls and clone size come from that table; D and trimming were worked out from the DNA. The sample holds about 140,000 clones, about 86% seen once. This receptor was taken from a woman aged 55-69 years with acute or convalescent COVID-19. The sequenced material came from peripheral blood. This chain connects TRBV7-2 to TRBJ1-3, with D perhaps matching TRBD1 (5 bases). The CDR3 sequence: CASSLGQRHSGNTIYF. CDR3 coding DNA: TGTGCCAGCAGCTTGGGGCAGCGCCACTCTGGAAACACCATATATTTT.